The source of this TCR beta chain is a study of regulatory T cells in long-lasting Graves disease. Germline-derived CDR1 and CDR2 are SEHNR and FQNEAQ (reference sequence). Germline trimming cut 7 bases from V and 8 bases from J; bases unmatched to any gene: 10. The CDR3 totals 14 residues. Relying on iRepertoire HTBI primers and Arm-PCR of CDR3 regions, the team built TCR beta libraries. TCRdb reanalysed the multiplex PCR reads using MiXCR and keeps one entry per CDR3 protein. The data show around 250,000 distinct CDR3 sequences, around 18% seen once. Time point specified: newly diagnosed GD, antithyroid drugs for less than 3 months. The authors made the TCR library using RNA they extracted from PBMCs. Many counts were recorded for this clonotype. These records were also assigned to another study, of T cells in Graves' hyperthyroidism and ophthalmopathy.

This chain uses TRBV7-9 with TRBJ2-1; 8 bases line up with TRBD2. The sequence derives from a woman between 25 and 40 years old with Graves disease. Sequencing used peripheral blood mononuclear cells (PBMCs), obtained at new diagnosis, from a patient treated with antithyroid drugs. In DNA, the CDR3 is TGTGCCAGCACCCGGGGGGGGGGCTCTGATGAGCAGTTCTTC. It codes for CASTRGGGSDEQFF.